A single sample gave rise to the 30 T cell receptor beta chains below, sequenced in a study of cytotoxic CD8 clonotypes in ibrutinib-treated CLL. Generated by immunoSEQ multiplex PCR, the TCRdb table keeps only in-frame clones and is missing some. The sample has approximately 150,000 clones, 70% to 85% seen once; the top ten hold about 5%. This specimen consisted of PBMCs, obtained after 24 months of ibrutinib treatment. The receptors were sampled from a human donor with chronic lymphocytic leukemia.

The chain joins TRBV6-6 to TRBJ2-7; 11 nucleotides match TRBD1. This CDR3 has 14 amino acids. Trimming removed 5 bases from V and 3 bases from J; junction bases left unmatched: 3. Germline lookup yields CDR1 MNHNY and CDR2 SVGAGI (reference sequence). The DNA of the CDR3 is TGTGCCAGCAGTCCGGGACAGGGGGTCTACGAGCAGTACTTC. Amino acid sequence: CASSPGQGVYEQYF.

The chain uses TRBV7-2 and TRBJ1-1; TRBD1 matches at 7 bases. The V and J ends lost 5 bases and 5 bases, in that order; junction bases with no gene match: 5. Germline V gene data show CDR1 as SGHTA and CDR2 as FQGNSA. The CDR3 has 13 amino acids. Here the CDR3 reads CASSNYRGTEAFF. In DNA, the CDR3 is TGTGCCAGCAGCAATTACAGGGGAACTGAAGCTTTCTTT.

The chain uses TRBV5-1 and TRBJ1-2; TRBD1 aligns across 12 bases. The germline V gene has CDR1 SGHRS and CDR2 YFSETQ. CDR3 length: 17 residues. Unmatched junction bases numbered 8, after V lost 1 base and J lost 4 bases. The CDR3 DNA reads as TGCGCCAGCAGCTTGAATGCGGGACAGGGGGCGACCTATGGCTACACCTTC. This gives the protein CASSLNAGQGATYGYTF.

The chain employs TRBV19 and TRBJ2-7; 9 positions agree with TRBD1. Trimming cost V 5 bases and J 1 base; bases outside gene matches: 6. Germline assignment: CDR1 LNHDA and CDR2 SQIVND (reference sequence). The CDR3 is made up of 15 amino acids. The CDR3 loop is CASSSGQGGSYEQYF. CDR3 nucleotide sequence: TGTGCCAGTAGTTCGGGACAGGGAGGGTCCTACGAGCAGTACTTC.

In its sample, this clone was seen a few times. V gene TRBV10-3 combines with J gene TRBJ1-5; D remains unclear. The CDR3 has 15 residues. CDR1 is ENHRY, CDR2 SYGVKD, per germline. V gave up 1 base and J gave up 2 bases, with 9 bases separating them. The CDR3 loop reads CAISEYEAGNQPQHF. CDR3 sequence (DNA): TGTGCCATCAGTGAGTATGAGGCAGGCAATCAGCCCCAGCATTTT.

The chain combines TRBV7-2 with TRBJ2-7; D possibly corresponds to TRBD2 (6 bases). The germline gives CDR1 SGHTA, CDR2 FQGNSA. This CDR3 contains 16 residues. V lost 5 bases and J 6 bases, leaving 23 bases between the germline ends. In DNA form, the CDR3 reads TGTGCCAGCAGCCTTAAGTCGGGCGACGGGAGAGCCGAGCAGTACTTC. Amino acid sequence: CASSLKSGDGRAEQYF. Looking up the rest from reference TRBV7-2 and TRBJ2-7 gives the full variable domain: GAGVSQSPSNKVTEKGKDVELRCDPISGHTALYWYRQSLGQGLEFLIYFQGNSAPDKSGLPSDRFSAERTGGSVSTLTIQRTQQEDSAVYLCASSLKSGDGRAEQYFGPGTRLTVT.

The chain carries TRBV6-1 and TRBJ2-2, with unresolved D. This CDR3 comprises 11 residues. The V end was cut by 3 bases, the J end by 7 bases, with 3 bases between. From germline, CDR1 is MNHNS and CDR2 SASEGT. DNA of the CDR3: TGTGCCAGCAGTGAGGGCGGGGAGCTGTTTTTT. This sequence encodes CASSEGGELFF.

The chain links TRBV4-2 to TRBJ2-5, with D possibly TRBD2 on 7 matching bases. CDR3 length equals 14 residues. Trimming took 0 bases from V and 7 from J, leaving 12 bases between them. Germline V gene lookup returns CDR1 LGHNA and CDR2 YNFKEQ. The CDR3 region has the DNA TGTGCCAGCAGCCAAGAGCTAAGGGGGGGGACCCAGTACTTC. Protein product: CASSQELRGGTQYF.

This clone was observed a few times. CDR3 nucleotides: TGCGCCAGCTCGGGAGGAATAGGTCAGCCCCAGCATTTT. This encodes CASSGGIGQPQHF. The rearrangement joins TRBV10-1 to TRBJ1-5; unclear D gene. The germline V gene has CDR1 WNHNN and CDR2 SYGVQD (reference sequence). V gave up 8 bases and J gave up 6 bases, with 14 bases separating them. This CDR3 region has 13 residues.

The chain couples TRBV5-1 to TRBJ2-2; D may match TRBD1 or TRBD2 (5 bases each). Trimming took off 5 bases at V and 6 bases at J, with 8 bases between the two ends. In germline, CDR1 is SGHRS, CDR2 YFSETQ. The CDR3 totals 12 residues. The DNA of the CDR3 is TGCGCCAGCAGTAGGGGAGCCGGGGAGCTGTTTTTT. Its protein product is CASSRGAGELFF.

This clone has a single count. The chain recombines TRBV5-6 with TRBJ1-2; tentatively, D is TRBD1 (5 bases). CDR1 and CDR2 from the germline V gene are SGHDT and YYEEEE. The CDR3 length is 13 residues. Trimming removed 1 base at V and 7 bases at J, with 11 bases between. This CDR3 reads CASSLYRGGGYTF. CDR3 DNA sequence: TGTGCCAGCAGCTTGTATAGGGGTGGTGGCTACACCTTC. The variable domain in full, with the rest retrieved from reference TRBV5-6 and TRBJ1-2, is DAGVTQSPTHLIKTRGQQVTLRCSPKSGHDTVSWYQQALGQGPQFIFQYYEEEERQRGNFPDRFSGHQFPNYSSELNVNALLLGDSALYLCASSLYRGGGYTFGSGTRLTVV.

V gene TRBV19 combines with J gene TRBJ1-2, with 8 bases identical to TRBD1. Looked up from germline, CDR1 is LNHDA and CDR2 is SQIVND (reference sequence). The CDR3 loop spans 15 amino acids. V lost 5 bases, J lost 4 bases, and 9 bases stayed unmatched. CDR3 sequence: CASSPGGALAYGYTF. DNA of the CDR3: TGTGCCAGTAGTCCAGGGGGCGCGTTAGCCTATGGCTACACCTTC.

The chain uses TRBV7-7 and TRBJ1-6; 8 bases fit TRBD1. CDR3 length: 17 residues. Germline-derived CDR1 and CDR2 are SSHAT and FNYEAQ (reference sequence). With V trimmed by 5 bases and J by 10 bases, 16 bases remained unmatched. DNA of the CDR3: TGTGCCAGCAGCACAACATGGGGACAGGAAGATGGATCACCCCTCCACTTT. Protein product: CASSTTWGQEDGSPLHF.

J is TRBJ2-7 and V is TRBV6-4; 10 bases align to TRBD1. The CDR3 is made up of 14 amino acids. V was pared by 5 bases and J by 5 bases, with 6 bases of the junction left unmatched. Germline assignment: CDR1 MRHNA and CDR2 SNTAGT. This CDR3 is CASSPTTGGDEQYF. The CDR3 region has the DNA TGTGCCAGCAGTCCCACGACAGGGGGCGACGAGCAGTACTTC.

The genes are TRBV18 and TRBJ2-7; TRBD2 matches at 10 bases. The V gene end was trimmed by 6 bases and the J gene end by 4 bases; junction bases not matched to a gene: 3. CDR3 length: 13 amino acids. Germline V gives CDR1 KGHSH, CDR2 LQKENI. CDR3: CASSLTSGYEQYF. CDR3 nucleotide sequence: TGTGCCAGCTCGCTGACTAGCGGGTACGAGCAGTACTTC.

V and J are TRBV6-5 and TRBJ2-1; TRBD1 matches at 8 bases. Germline V gives CDR1 MNHEY, CDR2 SVGAGI. The CDR3 totals 16 residues. With 4 bases clipped from V and 4 bases from J, the junction kept 9 bases outside the gene matches. This chain's CDR3 is CASSSRSGGAYNEQFF. CDR3 nucleotides: TGTGCCAGCAGTTCTCGGTCAGGGGGCGCATACAATGAGCAGTTCTTC.

This chain joins TRBV27 and TRBJ2-3; possibly TRBD2 for D (5 bases). CDR1 is MNHEY, CDR2 SMNVEV, per germline (reference sequence). The CDR3 length is 15 residues. Trimming pared 5 bases from V and 4 bases from J, leaving 16 bases between. The CDR3 DNA reads as TGTGCCAGCAGTCCACGGACTGAAACGGCAGATACGCAGTATTTT. It encodes CASSPRTETADTQYF.

The genes are TRBV5-1 and TRBJ1-1, with 9 bases that match TRBD1. This CDR3 comprises 14 residues. V was pared by 5 bases and J by 3 bases, with 5 bases of the junction left unmatched. In germline, CDR1 is SGHRS, CDR2 YFSETQ. CDR3: CASSSGTGYTEAFF. CDR3 sequence (DNA): TGCGCCAGCAGTTCCGGGACAGGGTACACTGAAGCTTTCTTT.

The rearrangement uses TRBV5-6 and TRBJ2-1; D tentatively reads TRBD1 or TRBD2 (6 bases each). The germline CDR1 and CDR2 sequences are SGHDT and YYEEEE. CDR3 length: 14 amino acids. With 5 bases removed from V and 8 bases from J, the gap between germline ends came to 17 bases. The DNA of the CDR3 is TGTGCCAGCAGGATCCCGGGGGCTCAATATGAGCAGTTCTTC. This translates into CASRIPGAQYEQFF.

The J gene is TRBJ2-7, the V gene TRBV5-8; maybe TRBD2 (6 bases). V was trimmed by 5 bases and J by 2 bases, leaving 17 bases between them. The CDR3 length is 15 residues. In germline, CDR1 is SGHTS, CDR2 YDEGEE. For the CDR3, the DNA is TGTGCCAGCAGTTCCCCGGGACTTCCCCCCTACGAGCAGTACTTC. This codes for CASSSPGLPPYEQYF. Using reference TRBV5-8 and TRBJ2-7 for the parts outside the CDR3, the full variable domain is EAGVTQSPTHLIKTRGQQATLRCSPISGHTSVYWYQQALGLGLQFLLWYDEGEERNRGNFPPRFSGRQFPNYSSELNVNALELEDSALYLCASSSPGLPPYEQYFGPGTRLTVT.

This rearrangement joins TRBV18 to TRBJ2-3; 10 bases match TRBD2. V was clipped by 4 bases and J by 0 bases; unmatched bases: 10. The V gene's germline CDR1 is KGHSH and CDR2 LQKENI. CDR3 length equals 18 residues. DNA for the CDR3: TGTGCCAGCTCACTATTACCTAGCGGGAGCGCGAGCACAGATACGCAGTATTTT. As protein: CASSLLPSGSASTDTQYF.

The V and J genes are TRBV7-9 and TRBJ2-1, with D perhaps matching TRBD1 or TRBD2 (5 bases each). From germline, CDR1 is SEHNR and CDR2 FQNEAQ (reference sequence). There are 12 residues in the CDR3. Trimming took 5 bases from V and 10 from J, leaving 12 bases between them. CDR3 nucleotide sequence: TGTGCCAGCAGCCCGATGGGGGAAGAGCAGTTCTTC. Its translation: CASSPMGEEQFF.

This chain links TRBV7-9 with TRBJ2-5, with 8 bases identical to TRBD1. V lost 6 bases to trimming and J lost 4 bases; unmatched junction nucleotides: 10. The germline gives CDR1 SEHNR, CDR2 FQNEAQ (reference sequence). The CDR3 extends over 15 amino acids. The CDR3 DNA sequence: TGTGCCAGCAGACCGCAGGGGGCTTTAGGAGAGACCCAGTACTTC. Translating it yields CASRPQGALGETQYF.

This chain joins TRBV28 and TRBJ1-4; unclear D gene. The CDR3 has 14 residues. From germline, CDR1 is MDHEN and CDR2 SYDVKM. V was shortened by 9 bases and J by 0 bases, with 11 bases between the two germline ends. The CDR3 reads CASLTPATNEKLFF. The DNA for the CDR3 is TGTGCCAGTCTGACACCTGCAACTAATGAAAAACTGTTTTTT.

This sequence joins TRBV18 and TRBJ2-7; 10 nucleotides match TRBD1. This CDR3 contains 16 residues. Trimming at V came to 4 bases and at J to 6 bases, leaving 12 bases not matched to a gene. The germline CDR1 and CDR2 sequences are KGHSH and LQKENI. The CDR3 bases are TGTGCCAGCTCACTTTCCGCCCCGGGACAGGGGACCGAGCAGTACTTC. Amino acid sequence: CASSLSAPGQGTEQYF.

This clone was found once. The J gene is TRBJ1-1, the V gene TRBV9; 7 positions match TRBD1. After removal of 4 bases from V and 6 bases from J, the junction contained 12 bases not matched to a gene. From germline, CDR1 is SGDLS and CDR2 YYNGEE. This CDR3 has 15 residues. The CDR3, as DNA: TGTGCCAGCAGCCCCCGGGGGAGTCAGGGGGCTGAAGCTTTCTTT. Its translation is CASSPRGSQGAEAFF.

V and J are TRBV5-1 and TRBJ1-2, with TRBD1 matching 7 bases. Germline values: CDR1 SGHRS, CDR2 YFSETQ. The V segment lost 5 bases and the J segment 5 bases; nucleotides outside the gene matches: 12. This CDR3 region has 15 residues. The CDR3 is CASSSWIEGAYGYTF. CDR3 nucleotides: TGCGCCAGCAGTTCTTGGATCGAGGGGGCGTATGGCTACACCTTC.

The chain employs TRBV5-1 and TRBJ2-5, with 10 positions matching TRBD2. V lost 0 bases and J lost 7; bases outside the gene matches: 6. The CDR3 is 15 residues long. Germline-derived CDR1 and CDR2 are SGHRS and YFSETQ. In DNA, the CDR3 is TGCGCCAGCAGCTTGGGTCTAGCGGGGGTAAGGACCCAGTACTTC. Translating it yields CASSLGLAGVRTQYF.

V usage is TRBV30 and J usage is TRBJ2-4; D possibly uses TRBD1 or TRBD2 (5 bases each). This CDR3 spans 13 amino acids. V was shortened by 2 bases and J by 4 bases, with 9 bases between the two germline ends. Germline lookup yields CDR1 GTSNPN and CDR2 SVGIG (reference sequence). CDR3 residues: CAWSRGGKNIQYF. The CDR3 coding sequence is TGTGCCTGGAGTAGGGGCGGGAAAAACATTCAGTACTTC.

The V and J genes are TRBV12-5 and TRBJ1-5; a weak D match, TRBD1 (5 bases). The CDR3 runs 15 residues. CDR1 is LGHNT and CDR2 is FRNRAP in the germline V gene. V lost 6 bases and J 1 base, leaving 13 bases between the germline ends. The CDR3 coding sequence is TGTGCTAGTGGCCGTAGCCGACAGAGCAATCAGCCCCAGCATTTT. It codes for CASGRSRQSNQPQHF.